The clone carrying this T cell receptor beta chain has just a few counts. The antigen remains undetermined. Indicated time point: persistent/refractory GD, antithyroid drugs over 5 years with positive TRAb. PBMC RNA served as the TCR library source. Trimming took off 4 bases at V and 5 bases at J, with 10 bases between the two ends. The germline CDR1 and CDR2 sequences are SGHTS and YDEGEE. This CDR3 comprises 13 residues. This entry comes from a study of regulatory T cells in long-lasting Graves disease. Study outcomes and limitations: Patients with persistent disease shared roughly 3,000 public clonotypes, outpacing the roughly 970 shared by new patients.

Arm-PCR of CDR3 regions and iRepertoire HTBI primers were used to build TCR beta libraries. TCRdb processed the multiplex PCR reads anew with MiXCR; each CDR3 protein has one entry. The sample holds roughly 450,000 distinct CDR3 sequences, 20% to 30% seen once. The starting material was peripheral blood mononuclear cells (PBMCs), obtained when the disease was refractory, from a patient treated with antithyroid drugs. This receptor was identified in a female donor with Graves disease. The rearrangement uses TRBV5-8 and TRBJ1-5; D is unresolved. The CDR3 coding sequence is TGTGCCAGCAGCCCTAGAAGCCATCAGCCCCAGCATTTT. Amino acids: CASSPRSHQPQHF.